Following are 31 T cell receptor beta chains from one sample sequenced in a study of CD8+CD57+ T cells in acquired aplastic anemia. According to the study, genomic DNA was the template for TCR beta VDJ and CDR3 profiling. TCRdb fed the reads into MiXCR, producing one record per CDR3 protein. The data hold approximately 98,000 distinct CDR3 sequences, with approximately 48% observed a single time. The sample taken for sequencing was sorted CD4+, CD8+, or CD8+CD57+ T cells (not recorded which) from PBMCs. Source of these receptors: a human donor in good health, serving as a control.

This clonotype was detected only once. The CDR3 region has the DNA TGCAGCGCCGTGGAGGCCGGCGGCTACACCTTC. Protein: CSAVEAGGYTF. This chain joins TRBV29-1 and TRBJ1-2; no clear D. The CDR3 totals 11 residues. Trimming pared 7 bases from V and 8 bases from J, leaving 14 bases between. CDR1 is SQVTM and CDR2 is ANQGSEA in the germline V gene.

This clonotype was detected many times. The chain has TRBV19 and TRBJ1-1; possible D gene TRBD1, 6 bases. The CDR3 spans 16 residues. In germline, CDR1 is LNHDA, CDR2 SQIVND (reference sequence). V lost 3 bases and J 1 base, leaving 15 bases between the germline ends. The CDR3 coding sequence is TGTGCCAGTAGTATCATAGGGGGGGACTCGAACACTGAAGCTTTCTTT. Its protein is CASSIIGGDSNTEAFF.

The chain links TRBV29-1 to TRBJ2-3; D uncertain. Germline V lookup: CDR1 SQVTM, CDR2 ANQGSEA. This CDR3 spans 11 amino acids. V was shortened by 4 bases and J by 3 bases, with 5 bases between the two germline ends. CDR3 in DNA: TGCAGCGTTGTGGGAACAGATACGCAGTATTTT. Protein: CSVVGTDTQYF.

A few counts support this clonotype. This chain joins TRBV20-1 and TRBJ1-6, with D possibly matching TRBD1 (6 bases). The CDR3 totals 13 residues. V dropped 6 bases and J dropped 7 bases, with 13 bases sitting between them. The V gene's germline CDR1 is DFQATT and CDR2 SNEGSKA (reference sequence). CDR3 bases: TGCAGTGCCGACCTACAGGGCAATTCACCCCTCCACTTT. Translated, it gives CSADLQGNSPLHF.

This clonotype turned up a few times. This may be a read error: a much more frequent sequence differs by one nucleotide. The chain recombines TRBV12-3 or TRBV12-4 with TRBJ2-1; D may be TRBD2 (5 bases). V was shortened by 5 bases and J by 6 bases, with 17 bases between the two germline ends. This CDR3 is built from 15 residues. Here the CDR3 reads CASSKTLDGVNEQFF. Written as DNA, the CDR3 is TGTGCCAGCAGTAAAACTTTGGACGGGGTCAATGAGCAGTTCTTC.

The CDR3 DNA follows: TGTGCCAGTAGTATAGTACTAGCGATCGGGGAGACCCAGTACTTC. It translates to CASSIVLAIGETQYF. This sequence joins TRBV19 and TRBJ2-5; 7 bases agree with TRBD2. The CDR3 has 15 residues. The V and J ends lost 1 base and 5 bases, in that order; junction bases with no gene match: 7. Germline CDR1 and CDR2: LNHDA and SQIVND (reference sequence).

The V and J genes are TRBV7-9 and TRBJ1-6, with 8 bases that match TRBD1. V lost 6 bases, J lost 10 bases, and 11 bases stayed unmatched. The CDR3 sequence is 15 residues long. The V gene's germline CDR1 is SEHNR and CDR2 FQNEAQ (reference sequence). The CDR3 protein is CASSAGQGGLSPLHF. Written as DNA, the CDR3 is TGTGCCAGCAGTGCAGGACAGGGAGGGCTCTCACCCCTCCACTTT. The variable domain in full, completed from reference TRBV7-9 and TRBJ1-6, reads DTGVSQNPRHKITKRGQNVTFRCDPISEHNRLYWYRQTLGQGPEFLTYFQNEAQLEKSRLLSDRFSAERPKGSFSTLEIQRTEQGDSAMYLCASSAGQGGLSPLHFGNGTRLTVT.

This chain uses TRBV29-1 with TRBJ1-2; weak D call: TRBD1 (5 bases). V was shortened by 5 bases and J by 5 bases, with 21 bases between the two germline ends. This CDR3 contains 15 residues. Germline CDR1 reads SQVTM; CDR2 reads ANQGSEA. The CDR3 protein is CSVSTHGDLGYGYTF. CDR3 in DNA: TGCAGCGTTTCAACTCATGGGGACCTTGGGTATGGCTACACCTTC.

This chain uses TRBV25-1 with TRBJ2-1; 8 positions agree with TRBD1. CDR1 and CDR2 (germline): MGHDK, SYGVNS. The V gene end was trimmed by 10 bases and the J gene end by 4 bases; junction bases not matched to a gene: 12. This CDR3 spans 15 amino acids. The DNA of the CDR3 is TGTGCCAACAGGAGGCAGGGGGCGCTTTACAATGAGCAGTTCTTC. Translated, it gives CANRRQGALYNEQFF.

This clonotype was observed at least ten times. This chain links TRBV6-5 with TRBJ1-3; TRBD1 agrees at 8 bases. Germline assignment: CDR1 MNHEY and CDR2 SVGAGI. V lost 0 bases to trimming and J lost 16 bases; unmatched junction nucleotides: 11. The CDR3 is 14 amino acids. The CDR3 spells CASSYSEGDRGWYF. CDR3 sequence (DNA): TGTGCCAGCAGTTACTCGGAGGGAGACAGGGGTTGGTATTTT.

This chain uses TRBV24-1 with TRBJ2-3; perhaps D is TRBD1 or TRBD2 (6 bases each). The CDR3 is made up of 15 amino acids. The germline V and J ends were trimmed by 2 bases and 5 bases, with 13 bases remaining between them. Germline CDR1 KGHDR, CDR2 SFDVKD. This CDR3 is CATSDSGRGGDTQYF. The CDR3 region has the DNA TGTGCCACCAGTGATTCAGGCAGGGGAGGAGATACGCAGTATTTT.

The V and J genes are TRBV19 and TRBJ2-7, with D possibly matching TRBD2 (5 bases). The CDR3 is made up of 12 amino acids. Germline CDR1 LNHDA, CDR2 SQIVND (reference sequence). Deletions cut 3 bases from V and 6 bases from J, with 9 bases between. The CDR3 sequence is CASSIRGREQYF. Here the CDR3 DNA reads TGTGCCAGTAGTATTCGGGGTCGCGAGCAGTACTTC.

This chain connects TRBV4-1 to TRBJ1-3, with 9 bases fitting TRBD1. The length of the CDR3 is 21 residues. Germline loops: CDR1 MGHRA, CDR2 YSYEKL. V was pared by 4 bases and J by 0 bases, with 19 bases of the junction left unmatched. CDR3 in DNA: TGCGCCAGCAGCCCGGGTCATTCCGGGACAGGGTACCTTGTCTCTGGAAACACCATATATTTT. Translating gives CASSPGHSGTGYLVSGNTIYF.

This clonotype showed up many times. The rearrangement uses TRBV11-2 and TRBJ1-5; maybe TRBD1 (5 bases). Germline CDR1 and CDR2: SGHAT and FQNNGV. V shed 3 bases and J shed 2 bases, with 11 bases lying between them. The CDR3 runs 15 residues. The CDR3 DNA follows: TGTGCCAGCAGCTTTCGAGGGGACGGCAATCAGCCCCAGCATTTT. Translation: CASSFRGDGNQPQHF. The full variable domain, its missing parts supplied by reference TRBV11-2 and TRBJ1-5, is EAGVAQSPRYKIIEKRQSVAFWCNPISGHATLYWYQQILGQGPKLLIQFQNNGVVDDSQLPKDRFSAERLKGVDSTLKIQPAKLEDSAVYLCASSFRGDGNQPQHFGDGTRLSIL.

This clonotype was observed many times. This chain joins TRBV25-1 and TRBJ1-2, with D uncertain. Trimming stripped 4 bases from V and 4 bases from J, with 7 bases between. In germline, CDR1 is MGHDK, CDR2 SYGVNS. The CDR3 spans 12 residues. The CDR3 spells CASSGAVYGYTF. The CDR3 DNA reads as TGTGCCAGCAGTGGCGCCGTCTATGGCTACACCTTC.

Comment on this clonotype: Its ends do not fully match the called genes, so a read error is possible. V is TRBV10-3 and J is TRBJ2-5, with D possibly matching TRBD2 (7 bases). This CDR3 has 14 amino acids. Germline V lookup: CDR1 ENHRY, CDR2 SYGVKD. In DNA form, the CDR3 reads TGTGCCAGCAGTCTCGGGGGGCTCCAAGAGACCCAGTACTTC. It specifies CASSLGGLQETQYF.

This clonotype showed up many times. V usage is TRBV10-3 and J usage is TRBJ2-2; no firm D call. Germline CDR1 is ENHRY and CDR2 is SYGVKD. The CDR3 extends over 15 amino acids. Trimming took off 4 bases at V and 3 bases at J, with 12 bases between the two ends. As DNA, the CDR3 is TGTGCCATCAGTGTGTCGATAGGGTACACCGGGGAGCTGTTTTTT. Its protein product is CAISVSIGYTGELFF.

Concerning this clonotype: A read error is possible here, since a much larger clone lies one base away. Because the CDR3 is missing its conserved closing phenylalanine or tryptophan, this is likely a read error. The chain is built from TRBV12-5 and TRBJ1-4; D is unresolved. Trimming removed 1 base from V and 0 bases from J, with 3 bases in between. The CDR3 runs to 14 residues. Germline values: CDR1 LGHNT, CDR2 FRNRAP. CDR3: CASGLGTTNEKLFL. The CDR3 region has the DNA TGTGCTAGTGGTTTGGGGACAACTAATGAAAAACTGTTTCTT.

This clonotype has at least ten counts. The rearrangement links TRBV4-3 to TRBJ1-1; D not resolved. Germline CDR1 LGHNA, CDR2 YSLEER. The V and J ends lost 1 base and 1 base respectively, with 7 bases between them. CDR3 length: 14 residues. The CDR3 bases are TGCGCCAGCAGCCAAGCACCCAGGAACACTGAAGCTTTCTTT. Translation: CASSQAPRNTEAFF.

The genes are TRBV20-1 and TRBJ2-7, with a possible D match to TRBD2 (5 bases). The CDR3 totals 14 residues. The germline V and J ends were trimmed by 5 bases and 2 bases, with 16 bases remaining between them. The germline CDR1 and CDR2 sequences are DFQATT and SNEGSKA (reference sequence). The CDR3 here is CSASRAVGTYEQYF. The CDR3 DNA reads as TGCAGTGCTTCGCGGGCGGTAGGGACCTACGAGCAGTACTTC.

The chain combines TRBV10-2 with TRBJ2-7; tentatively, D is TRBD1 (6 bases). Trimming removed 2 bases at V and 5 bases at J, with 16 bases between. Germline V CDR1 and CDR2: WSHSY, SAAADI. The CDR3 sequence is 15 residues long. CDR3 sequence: CASSEIGQGFHEQYF. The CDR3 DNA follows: TGCGCCAGCAGTGAGATTGGGCAGGGGTTCCACGAGCAGTACTTC.

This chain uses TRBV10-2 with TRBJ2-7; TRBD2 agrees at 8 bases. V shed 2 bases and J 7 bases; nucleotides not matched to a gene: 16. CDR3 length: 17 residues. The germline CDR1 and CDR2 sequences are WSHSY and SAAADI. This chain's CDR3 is CASSETFTSGRPTEQYF. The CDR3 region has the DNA TGCGCCAGCAGTGAGACATTTACTAGCGGCAGGCCCACTGAGCAGTACTTC.

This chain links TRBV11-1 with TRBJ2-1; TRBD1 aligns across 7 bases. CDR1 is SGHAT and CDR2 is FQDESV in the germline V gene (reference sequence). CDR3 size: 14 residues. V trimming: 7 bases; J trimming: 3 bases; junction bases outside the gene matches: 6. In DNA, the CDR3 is TGTGCCAGCACCGAGGGACAGTTCTACAATGAGCAGTTCTTC. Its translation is CASTEGQFYNEQFF.

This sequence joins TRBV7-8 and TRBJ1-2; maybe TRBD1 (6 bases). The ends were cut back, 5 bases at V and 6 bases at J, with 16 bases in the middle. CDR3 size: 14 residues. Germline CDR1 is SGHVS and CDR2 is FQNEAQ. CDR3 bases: TGTGCCAGCAGCCCAGCTAACAGGGAAAATGGCTACACCTTC. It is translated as CASSPANRENGYTF.

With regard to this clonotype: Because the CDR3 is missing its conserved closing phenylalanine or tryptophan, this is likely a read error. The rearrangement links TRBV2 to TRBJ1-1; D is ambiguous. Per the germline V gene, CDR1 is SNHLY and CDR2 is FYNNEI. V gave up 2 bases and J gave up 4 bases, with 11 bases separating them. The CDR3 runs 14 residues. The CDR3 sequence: CASSETEGGTEAFS. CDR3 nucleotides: TGTGCCAGCAGTGAAACAGAGGGAGGCACTGAAGCTTTCTCT.

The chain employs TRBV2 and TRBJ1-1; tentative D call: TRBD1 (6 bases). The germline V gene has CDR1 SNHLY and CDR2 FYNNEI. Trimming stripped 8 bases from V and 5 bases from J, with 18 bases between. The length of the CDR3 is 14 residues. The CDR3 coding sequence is TGTGCCAGCCTCCCTTCGAGGGGGGAGACTGAAGCTTTCTTT. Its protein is CASLPSRGETEAFF. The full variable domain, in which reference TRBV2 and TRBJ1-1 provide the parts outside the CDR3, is EPEVTQTPSHQVTQMGQEVILRCVPISNHLYFYWYRQILGQKVEFLVSFYNNEISEKSEIFDDQFSVERPDGSNFTLKIRSTKLEDSAMYFCASLPSRGETEAFFGQGTRLTVV.

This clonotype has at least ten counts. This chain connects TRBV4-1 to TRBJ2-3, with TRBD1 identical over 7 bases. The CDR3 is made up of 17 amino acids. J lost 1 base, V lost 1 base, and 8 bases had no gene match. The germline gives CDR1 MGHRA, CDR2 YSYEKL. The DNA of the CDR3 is TGCGCCAGCAGCCAAGCAGGGGACAGCTGGGGCACAGATACGCAGTATTTT. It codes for CASSQAGDSWGTDTQYF.

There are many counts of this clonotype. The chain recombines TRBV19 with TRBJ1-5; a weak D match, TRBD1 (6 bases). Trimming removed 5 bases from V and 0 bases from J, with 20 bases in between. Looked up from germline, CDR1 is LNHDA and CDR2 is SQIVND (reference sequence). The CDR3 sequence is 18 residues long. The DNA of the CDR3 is TGTGCCAGTAGTGCGGACAGCGGAGGAAAATATAGCAATCAGCCCCAGCATTTT. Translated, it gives CASSADSGGKYSNQPQHF.

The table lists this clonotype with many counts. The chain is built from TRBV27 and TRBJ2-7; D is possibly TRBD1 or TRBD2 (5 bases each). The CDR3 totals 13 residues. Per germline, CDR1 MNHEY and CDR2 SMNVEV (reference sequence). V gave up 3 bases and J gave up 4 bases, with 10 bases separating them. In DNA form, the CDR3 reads TGTGCCAGCAGTTTCGGGGCAGATTACGAGCAGTACTTC. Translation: CASSFGADYEQYF.

The CDR3 coding sequence is TGTGCCAGCAGCGCCCACCCTCGGGGGGGTACGGAGACCCAGTACTTC. Protein: CASSAHPRGGTETQYF. The V call is TRBV7-2, the J call TRBJ2-5, with 8 bases matching TRBD2. After removal of 5 bases from V and 5 bases from J, the junction contained 13 bases not matched to a gene. CDR3 length: 16 residues. CDR1 SGHTA and CDR2 FQGNSA come from the germline V gene.

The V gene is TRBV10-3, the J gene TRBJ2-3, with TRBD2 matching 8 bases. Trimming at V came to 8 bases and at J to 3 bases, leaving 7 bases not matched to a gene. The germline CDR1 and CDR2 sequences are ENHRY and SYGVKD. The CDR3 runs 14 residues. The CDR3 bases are TGTGCCATCGGCGCCGGGACTAGAACAGATACGCAGTATTTT. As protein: CAIGAGTRTDTQYF.